This TCR beta chain was captured by sequencing in a study of graft-versus-host responses after intestinal transplantation. Profiled with immunoSEQ multiplex PCR; TCRdb holds only in-frame clones, not every one. Of under 30,000 clones in the sample, 80% to 90% are singletons; the top ten hold more than 0.75%. CDR1 and CDR2 (germline): ENHRY, SYGVKD. The CDR3 covers 12 residues. Trimming left V 2 bases short and J 8 bases short, with 9 bases between. J is TRBJ1-2 and V is TRBV10-3; a possible D gene is TRBD1 (6 bases). This clonotype was obtained from a human patient who received an intestinal transplant, so some T cells may come from the graft donor. The sample was PBMCs, taken approximately 450 days after intestinal transplant. The CDR3 here is CAISENRVGYTF. For the CDR3, the DNA is TGTGCCATCAGTGAGAACAGGGTCGGCTACACCTTC.